What follows are 2 T cell receptor beta chains derived from one specimen sequenced in a study of T cells in women clearing cervical HPV infection. The data were produced by immunoSEQ multiplex PCR, yet TCRdb's version contains in-frame clones alone and is incomplete. This table holds some 30,000 clones. The sequencing sample was made of blood buffy coat. The receptors derive from a woman between 18 and 70 years old with a cervical HPV16 infection that either progressed to CIN3+ or cleared (not recorded which).

As regards this clone: The CDR3 is cut off 3 residues early in the read; its end comes from the germline J gene. The chain uses TRBV19 and TRBJ1-1, with 9 bases lining up with TRBD1. This CDR3 spans 14 amino acids. Germline CDR1 LNHDA, CDR2 SQIVND (reference sequence). The J segment lost 4 bases and the V segment lost 3 bases, leaving 3 bases of the junction unmatched. CDR3 DNA, as far as it was read: TGTGCCAGTAGTATTACGACAGGGGGCACTGAA. Protein sequence: CASSITTGGTE. From start to end, the CDR3 is CASSITTGGTEAFF.

Remarks on this clone: The observed sequence ends 3 residues before the CDR3 terminus, with the missing tail filled in from the germline J gene. J is TRBJ2-7 and V is TRBV19; no reliable D call. From germline, CDR1 is LNHDA and CDR2 SQIVND (reference sequence). Deletions cut 7 bases from V and 0 bases from J, with 10 bases between. CDR3 length: 13 residues. This CDR3 is CASKGRPSYEQYF. The CDR3 bases that were read are TGTGCCAGTAAGGGCAGGCCCTCCTACGAG.